Shown below are 22 T cell receptor beta chains from a single sample sequenced in a study of T cells in Graves' hyperthyroidism and ophthalmopathy. RNA transcripts gave rise to amplified TCR beta CDR3 regions. Initially, a first-round RT-PCR of the TCR CDR3 employed the HTBI primer set. MiXCR, run by TCRdb on the multiplex PCR reads, gives a single entry per CDR3 protein. The data show 300,000 to 450,000 distinct CDR3 sequences, with about 18% seen just once and roughly a third held by the top ten. Sequenced: blood. The receptors were sampled from a woman aged 25-40 years with Graves' hyperthyroidism that later progressed to Graves' ophthalmopathy.

The V gene is TRBV20-1, the J gene TRBJ2-4; D possibly matches TRBD1 or TRBD2 (5 bases each). Germline values: CDR1 DFQATT, CDR2 SNEGSKA (reference sequence). The CDR3 consists of 15 residues. The germline V and J ends were trimmed by 3 bases and 2 bases, with 14 bases remaining between them. The CDR3 DNA reads as TGCAGTGCTAGTGGGGGAAGGGGCCCCAAAAACATTCAGTACTTC. It yields the protein CSASGGRGPKNIQYF.

This chain links TRBV11-1 with TRBJ1-1; maybe TRBD1 (5 bases). There are 16 residues in the CDR3. The V end was cut by 1 base, the J end by 3 bases, with 15 bases between. The germline V gene encodes CDR1 SGHAT and CDR2 FQDESV (reference sequence). This CDR3 reads CASSLVVGRADTEAFF. Written as DNA, the CDR3 is TGTGCCAGCAGCTTAGTAGTAGGCAGGGCCGACACTGAAGCTTTCTTT.

This clonotype has at least ten counts. The rearrangement joins TRBV11-1 to TRBJ2-5; perhaps D is TRBD1 or TRBD2 (5 bases each). V lost 5 bases to trimming and J lost 5 bases, with 12 bases between them. This CDR3 has 13 amino acids. Germline CDR1 and CDR2: SGHAT and FQDESV (reference sequence). CDR3 sequence reads: CASSIGAGETQYF. In DNA form, the CDR3 reads TGTGCCAGCAGCATAGGGGCGGGTGAGACCCAGTACTTC.

This clonotype appeared many times. The V gene is TRBV5-1, the J gene TRBJ2-3; 7 nucleotides match TRBD2. The germline V gene has CDR1 SGHRS and CDR2 YFSETQ. J lost 0 bases, V lost 6 bases, and 7 bases had no gene match. CDR3 length equals 15 residues. For the CDR3, the DNA is TGCGCCAGCATTCGATCGGGGGGTAGCACAGATACGCAGTATTTT. Protein sequence: CASIRSGGSTDTQYF.

The sample holds many counts of this clonotype. The rearrangement links TRBV28 to TRBJ2-5; TRBD1 agrees at 7 bases. Germline assignment: CDR1 MDHEN and CDR2 SYDVKM. There are 17 residues in the CDR3. V dropped 2 bases and J dropped 1; count of bases not matched to a gene: 10. The CDR3 DNA reads TGTGCCAGCAGTTTAAGAAAGACAGGGTGGGGCCAAGAGACCCAGTACTTC. Translated: CASSLRKTGWGQETQYF.

There are many counts of this clonotype. This chain joins TRBV20-1 and TRBJ1-5; weak D call: TRBD1 (5 bases). Trimming took off 2 bases at V and 1 base at J, with 30 bases between the two ends. The CDR3 extends over 21 amino acids. In germline, CDR1 is DFQATT, CDR2 SNEGSKA (reference sequence). Written as DNA, the CDR3 is TGCAGTGCTAGATCCAGGATGGGTGACCTAGCCCAAAGGGACAGCAATCAGCCCCAGCATTTT. It yields the protein CSARSRMGDLAQRDSNQPQHF.

The J gene is TRBJ1-5, the V gene TRBV5-6; D unresolved. Germline V lookup: CDR1 SGHDT, CDR2 YYEEEE. V was shortened by 2 bases and J by 3 bases, with 12 bases between the two germline ends. The CDR3 spans 15 residues. CDR3 protein: CASSFFGSVNQPQHF. The CDR3 DNA follows: TGTGCCAGCAGCTTCTTCGGCAGCGTCAATCAGCCCCAGCATTTT.

This clonotype was seen a few times. The chain joins TRBV11-3 to TRBJ2-1; maybe TRBD1 (5 bases). The CDR3 runs 15 residues. From germline, CDR1 is SGHNT and CDR2 YENEEA. V was cut by 0 bases and J by 2 bases, with 8 bases left in between. CDR3 loop: CASSLDRAPYNEQFF. The CDR3 coding sequence is TGTGCCAGCAGCTTAGACAGGGCCCCCTACAATGAGCAGTTCTTC.

This clonotype was recorded at least ten times. The chain carries TRBV2 and TRBJ1-2, with 7 bases that match TRBD1. Germline values: CDR1 SNHLY, CDR2 FYNNEI. This CDR3 is 14 amino acids long. J gave up 4 bases and V 6 bases, and 8 bases lay outside the gene matches. Here the CDR3 reads CASSPKGASYGYTF. The CDR3 DNA follows: TGTGCCAGCAGCCCAAAGGGGGCGAGCTATGGCTACACCTTC.

This chain joins TRBV5-1 and TRBJ1-1; 8 nucleotides line up with TRBD1. J gave up 5 bases and V 4 bases, and 10 bases lay outside the gene matches. Germline assignment: CDR1 SGHRS and CDR2 YFSETQ. The CDR3 is 15 residues long. The chain's CDR3 is CASSNPSRTGTEAFF. The DNA of the CDR3 is TGCGCCAGCAGCAACCCCAGCAGGACAGGGACTGAAGCTTTCTTT.

This clonotype was observed a handful of times. Relative to the germline gene, one junction end is altered; a read error may explain this. This rearrangement joins TRBV6-6 to TRBJ1-2; D remains unclear. CDR3 length: 16 residues. CDR1 is MNHNY and CDR2 is SVGAGI in the germline V gene (reference sequence). The chain's CDR3 is CASSYSLPGANYGYAF. CDR3 bases: TGTGCCAGCAGTTACTCGCTCCCAGGTGCGAACTATGGCTACGCCTTC.

This clonotype was recorded at least ten times. The chain uses TRBV12-3 or TRBV12-4 and TRBJ1-4; no reliable D call. V was trimmed by 5 bases and J by 1 base, leaving 11 bases between them. CDR3 length equals 15 residues. The CDR3 DNA reads TGTGCCAGCAGTACCACAGCGATAACTAATGAAAAACTGTTTTTT. The encoded protein is CASSTTAITNEKLFF.

This sequence joins TRBV11-2 and TRBJ2-5; 14 bases fit TRBD2. CDR1 and CDR2 from the germline V gene are SGHAT and FQNNGV. V dropped 4 bases and J dropped 5; count of bases not matched to a gene: 6. The CDR3 runs to 16 residues. For the CDR3, the DNA is TGTGCCAGCAGCTGGGGACTAGCGGGAGTAGGGGAGACCCAGTACTTC. Translating it yields CASSWGLAGVGETQYF.

There are many counts of this clonotype. The CDR3: CAISAGRMDTEAFF. The CDR3 DNA sequence: TGTGCCATCAGTGCAGGGCGCATGGACACTGAAGCTTTCTTT. V gene TRBV10-3 combines with J gene TRBJ1-1; weak D call: TRBD1 (5 bases). Per the germline V gene, CDR1 is ENHRY and CDR2 is SYGVKD. The CDR3 is 14 amino acids. V was cut by 4 bases and J by 3 bases, with 12 bases left in between.

The genes are TRBV7-9 and TRBJ2-3; possibly TRBD1 or TRBD2 for D (5 bases each). CDR1 is SEHNR, CDR2 FQNEAQ, per germline (reference sequence). CDR3 length: 16 residues. The V gene lost 5 bases and the J gene lost 8 bases, with 23 bases spanning the gap. The CDR3 DNA follows: TGTGCCAGCAGCCCCTTAGATTCGGGGACCCGGGGTACGCAGTATTTT. Translated, it gives CASSPLDSGTRGTQYF.

This clonotype was seen repeatedly, ten times or more. V usage is TRBV10-3 and J usage is TRBJ2-1; 8 nucleotides line up with TRBD2. Germline lookup yields CDR1 ENHRY and CDR2 SYGVKD. The CDR3 sequence is 13 residues long. CDR3 loop: CATSAGKYNEQFF. The CDR3, as DNA: TGTGCGACTAGCGCGGGGAAATACAATGAGCAGTTCTTC.

The V gene is TRBV19, the J gene TRBJ1-6; 7 positions match TRBD1. J lost 5 bases, V lost 6 bases, and 19 bases had no gene match. The CDR3 extends over 19 amino acids. From germline, CDR1 is LNHDA and CDR2 SQIVND (reference sequence). The CDR3 DNA is TGTGCCAGTAGGACTAACAGGGGCAAGGATTTATACGATAATTCACCCCTCCACTTT. This translates into CASRTNRGKDLYDNSPLHF.

This clonotype was recorded many times. V usage is TRBV12-3 or TRBV12-4 and J usage is TRBJ1-2, with 7 bases aligning to TRBD1. This CDR3 comprises 13 residues. The ends lost 5 bases at V and 4 bases at J; junction bases unmatched: 4. In DNA, the CDR3 is TGTGCCAGCAGTCGTAGACAGGGCTATGGCTACACCTTC. This sequence encodes CASSRRQGYGYTF.

This clonotype was found a few times. The chain uses TRBV19 and TRBJ2-7; the match to TRBD1 covers 9 bases. J gave up 5 bases and V 4 bases, and 9 bases lay outside the gene matches. The CDR3 consists of 15 residues. Germline lookup yields CDR1 LNHDA and CDR2 SQIVND (reference sequence). The CDR3 here is CASSTTGTGRHEQYF. CDR3 sequence (DNA): TGTGCCAGTAGTACAACCGGGACAGGGAGACACGAGCAGTACTTC. Based on the CDR3 plus reference TRBV19 and TRBJ2-7, the full variable domain is DGGITQSPKYLFRKEGQNVTLSCEQNLNHDAMYWYRQDPGQGLRLIYYSQIVNDFQKGDIAEGYSVSREKKESFPLTVTSAQKNPTAFYLCASSTTGTGRHEQYFGPGTRLTVT.

In this sample, this clonotype turned up many times. The genes are TRBV3-1 and TRBJ2-7; 7 bases are shared with TRBD1. From germline, CDR1 is LGHDT and CDR2 YNNKEL (reference sequence). V was pared by 1 base and J by 0 bases, with 6 bases of the junction left unmatched. This CDR3 is built from 16 residues. CDR3 sequence: CASSQVETGSSYEQYF. The CDR3 coding sequence is TGTGCCAGCAGCCAAGTAGAGACAGGGAGCTCCTACGAGCAGTACTTC.

This clonotype was observed many times. The chain employs TRBV12-3 or TRBV12-4 and TRBJ2-5; 10 bases map to TRBD1. V shed 8 bases, J shed 3 bases, and the junction held 9 bases outside the gene matches. There are 15 residues in the CDR3. CDR3 sequence (DNA): TGTGCCAGCGCAGGGGTCGGGACAGGGGAAGAGACCCAGTACTTC. Translating it yields CASAGVGTGEETQYF.

The CDR3 nucleotides read TGCGCCAGCAGCCAAGATGGGCGCGAGCAGTACTTC. Translated, it gives CASSQDGREQYF. V and J are TRBV4-1 and TRBJ2-7; D remains unclear. With 0 bases removed from V and 6 bases from J, the gap between germline ends came to 6 bases. The V gene's germline CDR1 is MGHRA and CDR2 YSYEKL. The CDR3 has 12 residues.